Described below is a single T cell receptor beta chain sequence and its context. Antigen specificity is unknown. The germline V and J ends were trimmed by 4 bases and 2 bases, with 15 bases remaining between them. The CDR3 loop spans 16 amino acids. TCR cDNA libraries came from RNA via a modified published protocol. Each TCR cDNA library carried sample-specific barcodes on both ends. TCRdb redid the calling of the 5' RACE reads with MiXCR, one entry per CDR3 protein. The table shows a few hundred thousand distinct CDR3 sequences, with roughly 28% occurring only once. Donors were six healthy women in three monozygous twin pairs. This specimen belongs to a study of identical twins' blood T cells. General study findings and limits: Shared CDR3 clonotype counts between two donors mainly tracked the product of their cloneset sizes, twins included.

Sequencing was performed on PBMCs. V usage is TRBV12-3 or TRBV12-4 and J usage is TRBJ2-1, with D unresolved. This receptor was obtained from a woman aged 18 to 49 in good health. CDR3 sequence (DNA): TGTGCCAGCAGTTCCTCATTTGCGGAGCCCTACAATGAGCAGTTCTTC. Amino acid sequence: CASSSSFAEPYNEQFF.